The TCR beta chain under discussion was sequenced for a study of T cell responses to AZD1222 COVID-19 vaccine. Study in general: Researchers grouped second doses given at about 4 or about 12 weeks into one pool. General observations from the study: The sample set comprised mostly white British donors with more females, and clonal diversity was possibly underestimated.

The repertoire was sequenced with immunoSEQ multiplex PCR; TCRdb's copy has only in-frame clones and lacks some. The data contain 95,000 to 150,000 clones, 70% to 90% of them singletons. The CDR3 totals 11 residues. V dropped 7 bases and J dropped 1 base, with 5 bases sitting between them. CDR1 MNHEY and CDR2 SVGAGI come from the germline V gene. In regard to this clone: Its antigen remains unidentified.

Sequences were derived from peripheral blood, sampled on day 0 of AZD1222 vaccination. This sequence originates from an adult in good health. The rearrangement uses TRBV6-5 and TRBJ2-7; D ambiguous. The CDR3 nucleotides are TGTGCCAGCATCGGGTCCTACGAGCAGTACTTC. Translating gives CASIGSYEQYF.